These 29 T cell receptor beta chains originate from one sample sequenced in a study of OX40 agonist ivuxolimab in advanced cancers. Generated by immunoSEQ multiplex PCR, the TCRdb table keeps only in-frame clones and is missing some. The data hold tens of thousands of clones, with roughly 82% observed a single time. This sample comprised CD4+ or CD8+ T cells sorted from blood, obtained in a trial of the OX40 agonist ivuxolimab. Source of these receptors: an adult with an advanced solid tumor such as melanoma, head and neck, liver or kidney cancer.

The rearrangement joins TRBV7-9 to TRBJ2-5, with 9 positions matching TRBD1. V lost 5 bases and J lost 6; bases outside the gene matches: 7. The CDR3 consists of 14 residues. The germline V gene encodes CDR1 SEHNR and CDR2 FQNEAQ (reference sequence). The CDR3 loop is CASSLTGGMKTQYF. In DNA, the CDR3 is TGTGCCAGCAGCCTCACAGGGGGCATGAAGACCCAGTACTTC.

This sequence joins TRBV2 and TRBJ1-2, with D perhaps TRBD1 (5 bases). CDR1 SNHLY and CDR2 FYNNEI come from the germline V gene. CDR3 length: 12 residues. Trimming took off 5 bases at V and 4 bases at J, with 8 bases between the two ends. The CDR3 coding sequence is TGTGCCAGCAGTAGACAGTCCTATGGCTACACCTTC. Encoded protein: CASSRQSYGYTF.

J is TRBJ2-7 and V is TRBV30, with D perhaps matching TRBD2 (7 bases). V lost 5 bases and J 1 base, leaving 15 bases between the germline ends. Germline V gene sequence: CDR1 GTSNPN, CDR2 SVGIG (reference sequence). The CDR3 runs to 14 residues. The CDR3: CAWGRGGGSYEQYF. In nucleotides, the CDR3 is TGTGCCTGGGGCCGAGGGGGGGGATCCTACGAGCAGTACTTC.

The chain joins TRBV2 to TRBJ1-2, with D possibly matching TRBD1 (5 bases). Germline V gene lookup returns CDR1 SNHLY and CDR2 FYNNEI. The CDR3 runs to 14 residues. Trimming took off 5 bases at V and 1 base at J, with 11 bases between the two ends. CDR3 sequence (DNA): TGTGCCAGCAGTCCTGACAGTCTTAACTATGGCTACACCTTC. Amino acid sequence: CASSPDSLNYGYTF.

The gene calls are TRBV5-1 and TRBJ1-6; possibly TRBD1 for D (6 bases). Per the germline V gene, CDR1 is SGHRS and CDR2 is YFSETQ. The CDR3 contains 14 residues. Trimming removed 4 bases from V and 8 bases from J, with 13 bases in between. The CDR3 DNA reads TGCGCCAGCAGCCCGGACAGAGCCTATTCACCCCTCCACTTT. Its translation: CASSPDRAYSPLHF.

The CDR3 sequence: CASSRQGNTEAFF. The CDR3, as DNA: TGTGCCAGTAGTCGACAGGGGAACACTGAAGCTTTCTTT. This chain uses TRBV19 with TRBJ1-1; TRBD1 agrees at 7 bases. This CDR3 has 13 residues. In germline, CDR1 is LNHDA, CDR2 SQIVND (reference sequence). V gave up 5 bases and J gave up 1 base; unmatched junction bases: 1.

This clone showed up just once. V gene TRBV7-3 combines with J gene TRBJ2-3; D unclear. V was shortened by 2 bases and J by 4 bases, with 4 bases between the two germline ends. CDR1 and CDR2 from the germline V gene are SGHTA and FQGTGA. The CDR3 sequence is 12 residues long. The CDR3: CASSLDSDTQYF. CDR3 sequence (DNA): TGTGCCAGCAGCTTAGACTCAGATACGCAGTATTTT. The complete variable domain, with remaining parts taken from reference TRBV7-3 and TRBJ2-3, reads GAGVSQTPSNKVTEKGKYVELRCDPISGHTALYWYRQSLGQGPEFLIYFQGTGAADDSGLPNDRFFAVRPEGSVSTLKIQRTERGDSAVYLCASSLDSDTQYFGPGTRLTVL.

The V call is TRBV4-1, the J call TRBJ1-3, with D maybe TRBD1 (5 bases). V shed 4 bases and J shed 0 bases, with 13 bases lying between them. The germline gives CDR1 MGHRA, CDR2 YSYEKL. The CDR3 has 16 amino acids. The CDR3 loop is CASSLVGGSSGNTIYF. The DNA of the CDR3 is TGCGCCAGCAGCCTCGTGGGGGGGTCCTCTGGAAACACCATATATTTT.

For the CDR3, the DNA is TGTGCCAGATATGGACACCCTAAAGGGAAAGCTTTCTTT. Translation: CARYGHPKGKAFF. The chain combines TRBV19 with TRBJ1-1; weak D call: TRBD1 (5 bases). V was pared by 9 bases and J by 9 bases, with 20 bases between. The V gene's germline CDR1 is LNHDA and CDR2 SQIVND (reference sequence). This CDR3 spans 13 amino acids.

V and J are TRBV7-2 and TRBJ2-3; 11 bases fit TRBD1. This CDR3 is 18 amino acids long. Germline loops: CDR1 SGHTA, CDR2 FQGNSA. Germline trimming cut 6 bases from V and 0 bases from J; bases unmatched to any gene: 11. This chain's CDR3 is CASRVGGQGVRSTDTQYF. CDR3 bases: TGTGCCAGCAGGGTAGGGGGACAGGGGGTAAGAAGCACAGATACGCAGTATTTT.

The chain recombines TRBV9 with TRBJ2-2; 10 bases match TRBD2. The ends lost 0 bases at V and 8 bases at J; junction bases unmatched: 10. The CDR3 totals 17 residues. CDR1 and CDR2 (germline): SGDLS, YYNGEE. The CDR3 coding sequence is TGTGCCAGCAGCGTAGGACTAGCGGGTGACCCACGGGGGGAGCTGTTTTTT. Protein: CASSVGLAGDPRGELFF.

The chain combines TRBV11-2 with TRBJ1-6; TRBD1 is a possible D gene (5 bases). Trimming removed 0 bases at V and 9 bases at J, with 6 bases between. Germline V CDR1 and CDR2: SGHAT, FQNNGV. This CDR3 is 13 amino acids long. The CDR3 bases are TGTGCCAGCAGCTTAGAAGGGGCTTCACCCCTCCACTTT. Translated, it gives CASSLEGASPLHF.

The chain recombines TRBV30 with TRBJ2-7; D is perhaps TRBD2 (5 bases). Germline V gene lookup returns CDR1 GTSNPN and CDR2 SVGIG (reference sequence). V lost 0 bases, J lost 4 bases, and 7 bases lay in between. The CDR3 runs 12 residues. This chain's CDR3 is CAWSVRGYEQYF. DNA of the CDR3: TGTGCCTGGAGTGTACGAGGGTACGAGCAGTACTTC.

CDR3 sequence (DNA): TGTGCCAGCAGCTTAACGGACACATCGGGCGAGCAGTACTTC. Translation: CASSLTDTSGEQYF. The V and J genes are TRBV7-8 and TRBJ2-7; TRBD1 is a possible D gene (5 bases). Germline CDR1 is SGHVS and CDR2 is FQNEAQ. V shed 2 bases and J shed 6 bases, with 14 bases lying between them. This CDR3 has 14 amino acids.

A few counts support this clone. The V and J genes are TRBV18 and TRBJ2-7; D perhaps matches TRBD2 (6 bases). CDR1 is KGHSH and CDR2 is LQKENI in the germline V gene. The CDR3 has 14 amino acids. V was pared by 3 bases and J by 3 bases, with 12 bases between. CDR3 bases: TGTGCCAGCTCACCCGGCGGGGCCGACTACGAGCAGTACTTC. This gives the protein CASSPGGADYEQYF. The full variable domain, in which reference TRBV18 and TRBJ2-7 provide the parts outside the CDR3, is NAGVMQNPRHLVRRRGQEARLRCSPMKGHSHVYWYRQLPEEGLKFMVYLQKENIIDESGMPKERFSAEFPKEGPSILRIQQVVRGDSAAYFCASSPGGADYEQYFGPGTRLTVT.

The rearrangement uses TRBV10-1 and TRBJ2-5, with 10 bases lining up with TRBD2. Per germline, CDR1 WNHNN and CDR2 SYGVQD (reference sequence). This CDR3 is built from 15 residues. V lost 3 bases to trimming and J lost 5 bases; unmatched junction nucleotides: 6. The CDR3 region has the DNA TGCGCCAGCAGTGACGAGGGACTAGCGTCGGAGACCCAGTACTTC. It is translated as CASSDEGLASETQYF.

This clone came up a few times. V and J are TRBV29-1 and TRBJ2-2; 10 nucleotides line up with TRBD2. J was trimmed by 4 bases and V by 6 bases; bases with no gene match: 2. Germline CDR1 is SQVTM and CDR2 is ANQGSEA. This CDR3 is 13 amino acids long. In DNA, the CDR3 is TGCAGCGTAGCGGGGGGGGGCACCGGGGAGCTGTTTTTT. It translates to CSVAGGGTGELFF.

The rearrangement joins TRBV5-1 to TRBJ2-5; 8 nucleotides agree with TRBD1. Germline CDR1 is SGHRS and CDR2 is YFSETQ. The CDR3 runs 15 residues. Trimming cost V 0 bases and J 11 bases; bases outside gene matches: 12. In DNA, the CDR3 is TGCGCCAGCAGCTTGGAGCCCCGGACAGGGCGAGAGCAGTACTTC. Protein: CASSLEPRTGREQYF.

To note about this clone: Other DNA sequences in the same sample also yield this CDR3. The chain joins TRBV5-4 to TRBJ1-1; D might be TRBD1 (5 bases). Germline CDR1 reads SGHNT; CDR2 reads YYREEE (reference sequence). V dropped 4 bases and J dropped 5 bases, with 21 bases sitting between them. This CDR3 is 16 amino acids long. The CDR3 is CASSPQAGVRETEAFF. As DNA, the CDR3 is TGTGCCAGCAGCCCACAGGCTGGGGTCAGGGAGACTGAAGCTTTCTTT.

This sequence joins TRBV30 and TRBJ2-7; D is undetermined. The CDR3 consists of 12 residues. Trimming cost V 1 base and J 4 bases, with 8 bases left between them. Germline V CDR1 and CDR2: GTSNPN, SVGIG (reference sequence). CDR3 loop: CAWSERSYEQYF. CDR3 nucleotide sequence: TGTGCCTGGAGTGAGCGTAGTTACGAGCAGTACTTC.

Here the CDR3 reads CASSPQGLGLEQYF. CDR3 DNA: TGTGCCAGCAGCCCTCAGGGTTTGGGACTCGAGCAGTACTTC. The chain uses TRBV6-1 and TRBJ2-7, with D perhaps TRBD2 (6 bases). The CDR3 contains 14 residues. The V gene lost 6 bases and the J gene lost 6 bases, with 18 bases spanning the gap. Germline V gene data show CDR1 as MNHNS and CDR2 as SASEGT.

A remark on this clone: Other DNA sequences within the sample encode an identical CDR3. The genes are TRBV5-4 and TRBJ1-4; tentatively, D is TRBD1 (6 bases). Germline V gene lookup returns CDR1 SGHNT and CDR2 YYREEE (reference sequence). CDR3 length equals 15 residues. The V end was cut by 3 bases, the J end by 0 bases, with 9 bases between. The CDR3 spells CASSYDRSTNEKLFF. CDR3 coding DNA: TGTGCCAGCAGCTATGACAGGTCAACTAATGAAAAACTGTTTTTT.

The V and J genes are TRBV11-2 and TRBJ2-3, with D possibly TRBD2 on 5 matching bases. Trimming left V 4 bases short and J 2 bases short, with 7 bases between. The CDR3 has 13 amino acids. CDR1 and CDR2 from the germline V gene are SGHAT and FQNNGV. Written as DNA, the CDR3 is TGTGCCAGCAGCTCCGGGGTCACAGATACGCAGTATTTT. This sequence encodes CASSSGVTDTQYF. Using reference TRBV11-2 and TRBJ2-3 for the parts outside the CDR3, the full variable domain is EAGVAQSPRYKIIEKRQSVAFWCNPISGHATLYWYQQILGQGPKLLIQFQNNGVVDDSQLPKDRFSAERLKGVDSTLKIQPAKLEDSAVYLCASSSGVTDTQYFGPGTRLTVL.

CDR3 protein: CASGTGQETQYF. The CDR3 nucleotides read TGTGCTAGCGGGACAGGGCAAGAGACCCAGTACTTC. This sequence joins TRBV7-7 and TRBJ2-5; tentative D call: TRBD1 (9 bases). In germline, CDR1 is SSHAT, CDR2 FNYEAQ (reference sequence). This CDR3 contains 12 residues.

V gene TRBV11-2 combines with J gene TRBJ2-7; possibly TRBD1 for D (6 bases). Per germline, CDR1 SGHAT and CDR2 FQNNGV. The CDR3 has 15 amino acids. V lost 2 bases, J lost 5 bases, and 16 bases lay in between. In DNA form, the CDR3 reads TGTGCCAGCAGCTTATTCACAGGGAGAGCCCACGAGCAGTACTTC. Protein sequence: CASSLFTGRAHEQYF. Variable domain in full (rest from reference TRBV11-2 and TRBJ2-7): EAGVAQSPRYKIIEKRQSVAFWCNPISGHATLYWYQQILGQGPKLLIQFQNNGVVDDSQLPKDRFSAERLKGVDSTLKIQPAKLEDSAVYLCASSLFTGRAHEQYFGPGTRLTVT.

The rearrangement joins TRBV9 to TRBJ2-5, with D possibly TRBD2 on 6 matching bases. CDR1 and CDR2 (germline): SGDLS, YYNGEE. Trimming cost V 4 bases and J 2 bases, with 12 bases left between them. The CDR3 consists of 14 residues. CDR3 region: CASSSFGGQETQYF. Written as DNA, the CDR3 is TGTGCCAGCAGCTCCTTCGGGGGTCAAGAGACCCAGTACTTC.

J is TRBJ2-7 and V is TRBV5-1, with a weak D call TRBD2 (6 bases). The CDR3 extends over 13 amino acids. V dropped 3 bases and J dropped 3 bases, with 10 bases sitting between them. The V gene's germline CDR1 is SGHRS and CDR2 YFSETQ. The CDR3 is CASSWEAYYEQYF. The CDR3 DNA reads TGCGCCAGCAGCTGGGAGGCTTACTACGAGCAGTACTTC.

V usage is TRBV9 and J usage is TRBJ2-3; tentative D call: TRBD1 (7 bases). V was pared by 0 bases and J by 5 bases, with 10 bases between. The CDR3 length is 14 residues. Germline V CDR1 and CDR2: SGDLS, YYNGEE. The CDR3 is CASSVAQGGDTQYF. The CDR3 DNA reads TGTGCCAGCAGCGTAGCTCAGGGGGGAGATACGCAGTATTTT.

CDR3 amino acids: CASGQGGSYNEQFF. The CDR3 coding sequence is TGTGCCAGCGGTCAGGGGGGATCCTACAATGAGCAGTTCTTC. The chain has TRBV7-9 and TRBJ2-1; D is perhaps TRBD1 (7 bases). The V end lost 8 bases, the J end lost 1 base, and 12 bases lay between the germline ends. CDR1 is SEHNR and CDR2 is FQNEAQ in the germline V gene (reference sequence). The CDR3 sequence is 14 residues long.